The 11 T cell receptor beta chains presented below share a single source sample, sequenced in a study of shared clonotypes between healthy human individuals. The repertoire was sequenced with immunoSEQ multiplex PCR; TCRdb's copy has only in-frame clones and lacks some. The sample contains about a million clones, around three quarters of which appear only once. The specimen was memory CD4+ T cells from PBMCs. Subset meaning: CD45RA-negative fraction. All receptors come from a man aged 18-30 years in good health. Some clones in this sample may be carry-over from other donors' samples.

This chain uses TRBV7-2 with TRBJ1-3, with 9 bases identical to TRBD1. Germline V gene sequence: CDR1 SGHTA, CDR2 FQGNSA. Trimming at V came to 3 bases and at J to 2 bases, leaving 5 bases not matched to a gene. The CDR3 runs 16 residues. CDR3 loop: CASSFSRDRAGNTIYF. CDR3 coding DNA: TGTGCCAGCAGCTTCTCCCGGGACAGGGCTGGAAACACCATATATTTT. Complete variable domain (other parts from reference TRBV7-2 and TRBJ1-3): GAGVSQSPSNKVTEKGKDVELRCDPISGHTALYWYRQSLGQGLEFLIYFQGNSAPDKSGLPSDRFSAERTGGSVSTLTIQRTQQEDSAVYLCASSFSRDRAGNTIYFGEGSWLTVV.

The chain has TRBV10-3 and TRBJ2-1; D call uncertain. The CDR3 runs to 12 residues. Germline loops: CDR1 ENHRY, CDR2 SYGVKD. Trimming took off 0 bases at V and 3 bases at J, with 0 bases between the two ends. CDR3 in amino acids: CAISESYNEQFF. The DNA for the CDR3 is TGTGCCATCAGTGAGTCCTACAATGAGCAGTTCTTC.

The chain uses TRBV7-2 and TRBJ2-7, with D possibly matching TRBD2 (5 bases). Trimming stripped 5 bases from V and 5 bases from J, with 13 bases between. CDR3 length equals 13 residues. Germline CDR1 and CDR2: SGHTA and FQGNSA. CDR3 in DNA: TGTGCCAGCAGCGTCGGACTCCCCGACGAGCAGTACTTC. It translates to CASSVGLPDEQYF.

Remarks on this clone: Only one base separates this from a far larger clonotype, so it likely reflects a read error. The chain joins TRBV2 to TRBJ1-1; no reliable D call. This CDR3 contains 13 residues. Germline CDR1 reads SNHLY; CDR2 reads FYNNEI. The CDR3 sequence: CASSEGWNTEALF. The CDR3 DNA is TGTGCCAGCAGTGAAGGTTGGAACACTGAAGCTCTCTTT.

The V and J genes are TRBV30 and TRBJ2-5, with 10 bases identical to TRBD2. The DNA end is a closer match to TRBJ2-7, so the J assignment may be wrong. CDR3 length: 14 residues. Germline CDR1 and CDR2: GTSNPN and SVGIG (reference sequence). CDR3: CAWTSGSGIYEQYF. CDR3 bases: TGTGCCTGGACTAGCGGGAGCGGCATCTACGAGCAGTACTTC.

V usage is TRBV4-2 and J usage is TRBJ1-2; possibly TRBD1 for D (5 bases). Germline V gene sequence: CDR1 LGHNA, CDR2 YNFKEQ. The CDR3 sequence is 14 residues long. V was trimmed by 4 bases and J by 0 bases, leaving 9 bases between them. The CDR3 DNA follows: TGTGCCAGCAGCCCGGGACCGACTAACTATGGCTACACCTTC. Translation gives CASSPGPTNYGYTF.

This clone was observed once. The chain links TRBV6-5 to TRBJ2-5, with TRBD2 identical over 8 bases. Per germline, CDR1 MNHEY and CDR2 SVGAGI. The ends lost 10 bases at V and 4 bases at J; junction bases unmatched: 11. CDR3 length equals 14 residues. CDR3 in DNA: TGTGCCACTCGATCGACCGGGACTAGAGAGACCCAGTACTTC. This codes for CATRSTGTRETQYF.

This chain links TRBV5-1 with TRBJ2-1; TRBD1 matches 10 bases. The CDR3 runs 16 residues. The V and J ends lost 0 bases and 8 bases, in that order; junction bases with no gene match: 8. Germline assignment: CDR1 SGHRS and CDR2 YFSETQ. DNA for the CDR3: TGCGCCAGCAGCTTGGCCGGGGACAGGGGAGGGGATGAGCAGTTCTTC. Translating it yields CASSLAGDRGGDEQFF.

In this sample, this clone turned up a few times. V gene TRBV18 combines with J gene TRBJ2-3, with TRBD2 matching 7 bases. The germline gives CDR1 KGHSH, CDR2 LQKENI. With 0 bases clipped from V and 4 bases from J, the junction kept 7 bases outside the gene matches. CDR3 size: 16 residues. This chain's CDR3 is CASSPPGGGEADTQYF. CDR3 in DNA: TGTGCCAGCTCACCACCGGGCGGGGGAGAGGCAGATACGCAGTATTTT.

About this clone itself: The conserved phenylalanine or tryptophan is not found at the CDR3 terminus, so this likely reflects a read error. V is TRBV7-9 and J is TRBJ2-7; 13 nucleotides line up with TRBD2. The CDR3 consists of 14 residues. Looked up from germline, CDR1 is SEHNR and CDR2 is FQNEAQ (reference sequence). Unmatched junction bases numbered 4, after V lost 5 bases and J lost 6 bases. This chain's CDR3 is CASSPGLAGSEQYL. The CDR3 region has the DNA TGTGCCAGCAGCCCGGGACTAGCGGGAAGCGAGCAGTACCTC.

The table lists this clone with a few counts. The rearrangement links TRBV6-6 to TRBJ1-5; TRBD1 matches 9 bases. V gave up 2 bases and J gave up 7 bases; unmatched junction bases: 6. CDR1 is MNHNY, CDR2 SVGAGI, per germline (reference sequence). The CDR3 loop spans 15 amino acids. CDR3 DNA sequence: TGTGCCAGCAGTTACGAGGGGACAGGGTTCCAGCCCCAGCATTTT. This sequence encodes CASSYEGTGFQPQHF.